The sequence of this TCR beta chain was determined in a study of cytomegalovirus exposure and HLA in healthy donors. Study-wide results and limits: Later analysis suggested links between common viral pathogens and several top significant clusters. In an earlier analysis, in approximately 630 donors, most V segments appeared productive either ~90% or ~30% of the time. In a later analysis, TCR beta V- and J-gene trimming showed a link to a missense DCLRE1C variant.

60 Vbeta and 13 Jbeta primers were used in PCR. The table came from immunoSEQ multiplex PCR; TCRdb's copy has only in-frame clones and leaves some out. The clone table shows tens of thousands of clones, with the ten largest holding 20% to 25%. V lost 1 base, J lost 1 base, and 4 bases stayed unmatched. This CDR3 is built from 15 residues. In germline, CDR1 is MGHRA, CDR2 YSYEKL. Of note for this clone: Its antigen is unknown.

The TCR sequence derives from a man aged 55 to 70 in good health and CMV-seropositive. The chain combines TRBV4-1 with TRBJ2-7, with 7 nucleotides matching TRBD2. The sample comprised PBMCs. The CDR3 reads CASSQAPAGSYEQYF. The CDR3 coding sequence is TGCGCCAGCAGCCAAGCCCCAGCGGGGTCCTACGAGCAGTACTTC.